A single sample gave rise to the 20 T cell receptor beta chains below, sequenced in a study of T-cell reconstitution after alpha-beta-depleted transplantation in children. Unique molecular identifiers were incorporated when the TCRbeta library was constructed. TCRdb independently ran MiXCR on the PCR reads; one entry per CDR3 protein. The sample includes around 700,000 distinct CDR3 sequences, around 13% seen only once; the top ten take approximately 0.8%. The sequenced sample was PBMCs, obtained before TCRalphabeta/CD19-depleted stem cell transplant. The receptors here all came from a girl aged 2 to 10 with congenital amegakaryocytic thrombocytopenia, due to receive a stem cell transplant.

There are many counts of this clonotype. The CDR3 nucleotides are TGTGCCAGCAGTTTAGAGGCAGGGCAAACGTCGCCCCTCCACTTT. Amino acid sequence: CASSLEAGQTSPLHF. The chain joins TRBV12-3 or TRBV12-4 to TRBJ1-6, with D maybe TRBD1 (5 bases). The CDR3 length is 15 residues. With 1 base removed from V and 13 bases from J, the gap between germline ends came to 17 bases.

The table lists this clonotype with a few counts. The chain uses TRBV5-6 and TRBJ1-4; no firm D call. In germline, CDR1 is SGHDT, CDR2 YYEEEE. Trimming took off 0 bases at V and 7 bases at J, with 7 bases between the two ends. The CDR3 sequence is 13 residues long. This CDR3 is CASSLVGVEKLFF. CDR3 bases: TGTGCCAGCAGCTTGGTCGGAGTTGAAAAACTGTTTTTT. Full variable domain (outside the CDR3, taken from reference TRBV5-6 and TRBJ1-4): DAGVTQSPTHLIKTRGQQVTLRCSPKSGHDTVSWYQQALGQGPQFIFQYYEEEERQRGNFPDRFSGHQFPNYSSELNVNALLLGDSALYLCASSLVGVEKLFFGSGTQLSVL.

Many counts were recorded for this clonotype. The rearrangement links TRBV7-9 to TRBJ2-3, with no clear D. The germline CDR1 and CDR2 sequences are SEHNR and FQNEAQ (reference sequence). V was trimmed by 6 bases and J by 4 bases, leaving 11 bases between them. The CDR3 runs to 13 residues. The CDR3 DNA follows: TGTGCCAGCAGTCCCACCTCGCCAGATACGCAGTATTTT. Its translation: CASSPTSPDTQYF. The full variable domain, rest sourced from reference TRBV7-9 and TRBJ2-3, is DTGVSQNPRHKITKRGQNVTFRCDPISEHNRLYWYRQTLGQGPEFLTYFQNEAQLEKSRLLSDRFSAERPKGSFSTLEIQRTEQGDSAMYLCASSPTSPDTQYFGPGTRLTVL.

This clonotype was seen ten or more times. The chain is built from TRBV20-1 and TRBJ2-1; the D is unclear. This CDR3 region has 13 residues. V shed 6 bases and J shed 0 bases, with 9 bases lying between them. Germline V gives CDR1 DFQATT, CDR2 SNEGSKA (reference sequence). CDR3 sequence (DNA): TGCAGTGCCCGCGTAAACTCCTACAATGAGCAGTTCTTC. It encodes CSARVNSYNEQFF.

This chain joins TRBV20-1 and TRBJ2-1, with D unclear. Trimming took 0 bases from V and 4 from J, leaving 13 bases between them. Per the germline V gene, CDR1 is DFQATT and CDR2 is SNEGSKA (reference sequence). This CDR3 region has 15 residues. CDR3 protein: CSARDFVSGYNEQFF. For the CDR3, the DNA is TGCAGTGCTAGAGACTTCGTTTCGGGTTACAATGAGCAGTTCTTC.

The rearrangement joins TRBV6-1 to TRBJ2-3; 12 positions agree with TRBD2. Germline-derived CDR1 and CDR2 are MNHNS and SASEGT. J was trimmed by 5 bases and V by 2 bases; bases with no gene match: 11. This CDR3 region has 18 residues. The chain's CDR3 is CASSEKRLAGGRRDTQYF. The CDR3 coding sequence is TGTGCCAGCAGTGAAAAGAGGCTAGCGGGAGGGCGGAGAGATACGCAGTATTTT.

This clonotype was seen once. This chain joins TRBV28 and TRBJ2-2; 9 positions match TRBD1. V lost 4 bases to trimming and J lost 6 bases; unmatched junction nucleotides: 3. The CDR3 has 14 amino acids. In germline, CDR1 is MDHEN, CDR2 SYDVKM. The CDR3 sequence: CASSWTGVPGELFF. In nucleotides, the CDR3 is TGTGCCAGCAGTTGGACAGGGGTCCCCGGGGAGCTGTTTTTT.

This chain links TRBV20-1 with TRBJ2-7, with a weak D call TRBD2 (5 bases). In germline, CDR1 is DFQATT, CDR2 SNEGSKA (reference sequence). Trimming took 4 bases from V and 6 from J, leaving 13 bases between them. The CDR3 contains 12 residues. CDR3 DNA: TGCAGTGCTATGATGATGAGGGCCGAGCAGTACTTC. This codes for CSAMMMRAEQYF.

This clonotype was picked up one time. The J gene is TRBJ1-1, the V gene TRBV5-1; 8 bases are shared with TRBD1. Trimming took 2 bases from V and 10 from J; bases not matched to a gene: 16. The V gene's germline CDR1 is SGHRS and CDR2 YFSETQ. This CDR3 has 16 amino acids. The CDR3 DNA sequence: TGCGCCAGCAGCTTAACCGGCCCGACAGGGGTATTAGGAGCTTTCTTT. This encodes CASSLTGPTGVLGAFF.

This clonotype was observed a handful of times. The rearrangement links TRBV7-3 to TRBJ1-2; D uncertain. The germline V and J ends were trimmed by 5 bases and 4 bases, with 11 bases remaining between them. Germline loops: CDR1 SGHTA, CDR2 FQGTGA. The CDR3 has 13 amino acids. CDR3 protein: CASSRGDFYGYTF. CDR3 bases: TGTGCCAGCAGCCGCGGGGATTTCTATGGCTACACCTTC.

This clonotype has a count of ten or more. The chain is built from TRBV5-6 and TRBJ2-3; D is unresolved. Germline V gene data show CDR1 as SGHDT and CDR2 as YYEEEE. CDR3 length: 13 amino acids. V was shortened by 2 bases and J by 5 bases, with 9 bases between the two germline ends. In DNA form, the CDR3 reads TGTGCCAGCAGCTTTGAGCGTCAAGATACGCAGTATTTT. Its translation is CASSFERQDTQYF.

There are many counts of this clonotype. CDR3 in amino acids: CSARRTGVNTGELFF. The CDR3 bases are TGCAGTGCTAGACGGACAGGGGTGAACACCGGGGAGCTGTTTTTT. The rearrangement joins TRBV20-1 to TRBJ2-2, with 9 bases aligning to TRBD1. Germline CDR1 reads DFQATT; CDR2 reads SNEGSKA (reference sequence). CDR3 length: 15 amino acids. V was clipped by 2 bases and J by 1 base; unmatched bases: 2.

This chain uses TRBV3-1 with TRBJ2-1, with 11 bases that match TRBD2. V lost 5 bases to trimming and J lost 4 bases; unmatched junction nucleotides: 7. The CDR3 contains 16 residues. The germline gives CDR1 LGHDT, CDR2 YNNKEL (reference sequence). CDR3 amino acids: CASSRPRLAGYNEQFF. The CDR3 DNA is TGTGCCAGCAGCAGGCCACGACTAGCGGGGTACAATGAGCAGTTCTTC.

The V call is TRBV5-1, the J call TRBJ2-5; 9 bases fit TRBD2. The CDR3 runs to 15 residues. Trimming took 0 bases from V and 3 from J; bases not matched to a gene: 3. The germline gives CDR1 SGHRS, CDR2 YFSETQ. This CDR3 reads CASSLEVAGEETQYF. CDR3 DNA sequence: TGCGCCAGCAGCTTGGAAGTAGCGGGAGAAGAGACCCAGTACTTC.

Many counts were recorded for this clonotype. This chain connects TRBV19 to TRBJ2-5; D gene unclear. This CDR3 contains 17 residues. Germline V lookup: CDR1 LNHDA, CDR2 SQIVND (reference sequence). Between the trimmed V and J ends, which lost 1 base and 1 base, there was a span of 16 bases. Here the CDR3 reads CASSIVAGFRAQETQYF. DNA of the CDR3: TGTGCCAGTAGTATAGTTGCTGGCTTCCGGGCCCAAGAGACCCAGTACTTC.

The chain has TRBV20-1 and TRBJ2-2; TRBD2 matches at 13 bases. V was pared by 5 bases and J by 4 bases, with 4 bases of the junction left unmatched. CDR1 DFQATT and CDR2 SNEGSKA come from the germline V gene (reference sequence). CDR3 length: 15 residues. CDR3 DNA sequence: TGCAGTGCTTCCCGGACTAGCGGGGGCACCGGGGAGCTGTTTTTT. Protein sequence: CSASRTSGGTGELFF.

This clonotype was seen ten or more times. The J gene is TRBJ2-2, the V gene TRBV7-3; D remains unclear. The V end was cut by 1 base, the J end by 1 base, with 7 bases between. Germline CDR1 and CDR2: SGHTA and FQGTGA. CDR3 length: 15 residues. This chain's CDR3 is CASSLMPENTGELFF. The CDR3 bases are TGTGCCAGCAGCTTAATGCCAGAGAACACCGGGGAGCTGTTTTTT.

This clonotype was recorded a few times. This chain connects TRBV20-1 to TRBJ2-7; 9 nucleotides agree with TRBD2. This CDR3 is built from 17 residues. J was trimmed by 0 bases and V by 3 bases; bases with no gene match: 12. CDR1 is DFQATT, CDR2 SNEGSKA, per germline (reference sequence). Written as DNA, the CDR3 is TGCAGTGCTAGGCCGACTAGCGGAGGGACCTACTCCTACGAGCAGTACTTC. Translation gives CSARPTSGGTYSYEQYF.

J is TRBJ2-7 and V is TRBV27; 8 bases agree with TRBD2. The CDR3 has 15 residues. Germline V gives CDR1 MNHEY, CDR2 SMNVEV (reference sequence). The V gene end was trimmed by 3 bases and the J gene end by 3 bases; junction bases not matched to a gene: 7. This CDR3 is CASSFSSGLSYEQYF. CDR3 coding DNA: TGTGCCAGCAGTTTCTCTAGCGGGCTCAGCTACGAGCAGTACTTC.

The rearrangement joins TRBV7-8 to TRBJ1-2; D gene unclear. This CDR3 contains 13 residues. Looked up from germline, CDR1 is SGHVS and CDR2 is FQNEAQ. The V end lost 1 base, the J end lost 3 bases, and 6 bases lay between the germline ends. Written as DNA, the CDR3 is TGTGCCAGCAGCTTAGTTCCCGACTATGGCTACACCTTC. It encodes CASSLVPDYGYTF. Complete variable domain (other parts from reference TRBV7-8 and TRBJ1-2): GAGVSQSPRYKVAKRGQDVALRCDPISGHVSLFWYQQALGQGPEFLTYFQNEAQLDKSGLPSDRFFAERPEGSVSTLKIQRTQQEDSAVYLCASSLVPDYGYTFGSGTRLTVV.